The 30 T cell receptor beta chains presented below share a single source sample, sequenced in a study of CD8 T cells in ankylosing spondylitis. TCRdb analysed the 5' RACE reads with MiXCR anew, one entry per CDR3 protein. The sample carries about 240,000 distinct CDR3 sequences, over 8.5% recorded once. Sequencing input: blood, either unsorted or a sorted T cell fraction (not recorded which). The receptors derive from a male donor with ankylosing spondylitis or in good health (not recorded which).

This clonotype was seen a few times. The rearrangement uses TRBV7-9 and TRBJ2-7; no definite D call. The germline V gene has CDR1 SEHNR and CDR2 FQNEAQ (reference sequence). V lost 3 bases, J lost 6 bases, and 9 bases lay in between. CDR3 size: 12 residues. The CDR3 DNA reads as TGTGCCAGCAGCTTCTCCGGGTTCGAGCAGTACTTC. Amino acid sequence: CASSFSGFEQYF.

Many counts were recorded for this clonotype. J is TRBJ2-1 and V is TRBV5-1; weak D call: TRBD1 (6 bases). V was trimmed by 5 bases and J by 7 bases, leaving 19 bases between them. The CDR3 runs 15 residues. Germline V CDR1 and CDR2: SGHRS, YFSETQ. The CDR3 sequence: CASSSTGHPENEQFF. CDR3 sequence (DNA): TGCGCCAGCAGTTCAACGGGACACCCTGAGAATGAGCAGTTCTTC.

This clonotype was detected only a few times. The rearrangement links TRBV12-3 or TRBV12-4 to TRBJ1-2; D possibly corresponds to TRBD1 (6 bases). CDR3 length: 13 amino acids. Deletions cut 3 bases from V and 5 bases from J, with 10 bases between. CDR3 residues: CASSFGGAYGYTF. CDR3 in DNA: TGTGCCAGCAGTTTTGGGGGGGCGTATGGCTACACCTTC.

Only a few counts were recorded for this clonotype. The rearrangement links TRBV20-1 to TRBJ1-1; a possible D gene is TRBD1 (5 bases). The CDR3 contains 15 residues. Germline values: CDR1 DFQATT, CDR2 SNEGSKA (reference sequence). The germline V and J ends were trimmed by 0 bases and 4 bases, with 15 bases remaining between them. As DNA, the CDR3 is TGCAGTGCTAGAGATCCGTCCCTCGGGGGCACTGAAGCTTTCTTT. It codes for CSARDPSLGGTEAFF.

This clonotype has at least ten counts. The gene calls are TRBV20-1 and TRBJ1-2; 9 nucleotides match TRBD1. Germline V CDR1 and CDR2: DFQATT, SNEGSKA (reference sequence). The CDR3 is 13 amino acids. With 0 bases clipped from V and 8 bases from J, the junction kept 4 bases outside the gene matches. In nucleotides, the CDR3 is TGCAGTGCTAGAGAGGGGACAGGGAAGGGCTACACCTTC. Translation gives CSAREGTGKGYTF.

This clonotype occurred many times. The genes are TRBV12-3 or TRBV12-4 and TRBJ2-7; possibly TRBD1 for D (5 bases). The length of the CDR3 is 13 residues. Trimming pared 2 bases from V and 5 bases from J, leaving 10 bases between. CDR3 coding DNA: TGTGCCAGCAGTTTACCCCCCAGGGACGAGCAGTACTTC. Residues: CASSLPPRDEQYF.

This clonotype was seen only a few times. The chain combines TRBV7-2 with TRBJ2-1, with 9 bases fitting TRBD1. The V segment lost 4 bases and the J segment 8 bases; nucleotides outside the gene matches: 9. The CDR3 length is 15 residues. CDR1 SGHTA and CDR2 FQGNSA come from the germline V gene. The CDR3 region has the DNA TGTGCCAGCAGCTCCTGGGACAGGGCCGCAGATGAGCAGTTCTTC. Encoded protein: CASSSWDRAADEQFF.

A few counts support this clonotype. The rearrangement links TRBV7-8 to TRBJ2-1; tentatively, D is TRBD1 (7 bases). This CDR3 comprises 13 residues. V was clipped by 4 bases and J by 12 bases, with 16 bases between them. From germline, CDR1 is SGHVS and CDR2 FQNEAQ. CDR3 region: CASSSSRGTGQFF. As DNA, the CDR3 is TGTGCCAGCAGCTCCTCCAGGGGGACTGGGCAGTTCTTC.

This clonotype was counted many times. CDR3 residues: CSAWDSDEAFF. The CDR3 bases are TGCAGCGCCTGGGACAGCGATGAAGCTTTCTTT. The rearrangement joins TRBV29-1 to TRBJ1-1, with 7 bases matching TRBD1. Germline loops: CDR1 SQVTM, CDR2 ANQGSEA. V gave up 7 bases and J gave up 7 bases; unmatched junction bases: 6. The CDR3 loop spans 11 amino acids.

There are many counts of this clonotype. V gene TRBV5-6 combines with J gene TRBJ2-3; tentative D call: TRBD1 (6 bases). CDR3 length: 14 residues. The germline CDR1 and CDR2 sequences are SGHDT and YYEEEE. Trimming removed 1 base from V and 5 bases from J, with 11 bases in between. The CDR3 bases are TGTGCCAGCAGCTTGTCACTAGGGGGAGATACGCAGTATTTT. Translated: CASSLSLGGDTQYF.

There are many counts of this clonotype. The chain links TRBV20-1 to TRBJ2-7; D perhaps matches TRBD2 (6 bases). The CDR3 covers 17 residues. Germline CDR1 DFQATT, CDR2 SNEGSKA (reference sequence). V shed 3 bases and J shed 3 bases, with 24 bases lying between them. CDR3 sequence (DNA): TGCAGTGCTAGTGACCGGGACTCCGAATGGGGTTTCTACGAGCAGTACTTC. Translating it yields CSASDRDSEWGFYEQYF.

There are many counts of this clonotype. This chain connects TRBV12-3 or TRBV12-4 to TRBJ1-5; D unclear. Trimming cost V 3 bases and J 6 bases, with 12 bases left between them. The CDR3 runs 14 residues. CDR3 bases: TGTGCCAGCAGTTTGCTCGGTATAATTCAGCCCCAGCATTTT. It encodes CASSLLGIIQPQHF.

There are many counts of this clonotype. The chain employs TRBV4-2 and TRBJ2-3; no clear D. Germline V gives CDR1 LGHNA, CDR2 YNFKEQ. V lost 1 base and J 2 bases, leaving 7 bases between the germline ends. The CDR3 spans 14 residues. CDR3 sequence (DNA): TGTGCCAGCAGCCAAGGTATCTCCACAGATACGCAGTATTTT. It codes for CASSQGISTDTQYF.

This clonotype was seen at least ten times. The chain recombines TRBV20-1 with TRBJ2-4; maybe TRBD2 (6 bases). Per the germline V gene, CDR1 is DFQATT and CDR2 is SNEGSKA (reference sequence). The CDR3 extends over 13 amino acids. The ends were cut back, 3 bases at V and 0 bases at J, with 6 bases in the middle. For the CDR3, the DNA is TGCAGTGCTAGCGGGGGAGCCAAAAACATTCAGTACTTC. This codes for CSASGGAKNIQYF.

The chain recombines TRBV7-2 with TRBJ2-1; D is ambiguous. Germline CDR1 is SGHTA and CDR2 is FQGNSA. The V end was cut by 1 base, the J end by 9 bases, with 16 bases between. The CDR3 spans 15 residues. DNA of the CDR3: TGTGCCAGCAGCTTAGGGGTCACGCAGGTTGGTGAGCAGTTCTTC. Translation: CASSLGVTQVGEQFF.

This clonotype was seen at least ten times. This chain connects TRBV14 to TRBJ2-4; D may be TRBD2 (5 bases). The CDR3 spans 13 residues. CDR1 SGHDN and CDR2 FVKESK come from the germline V gene. Trimming cost V 5 bases and J 6 bases, with 11 bases left between them. CDR3: CASSFQGRNIQYF. The CDR3 nucleotides read TGTGCCAGCAGCTTTCAAGGGAGAAACATTCAGTACTTC. The variable domain in full, with the rest retrieved from reference TRBV14 and TRBJ2-4, is EAGVTQFPSHSVIEKGQTVTLRCDPISGHDNLYWYRRVMGKEIKFLLHFVKESKQDESGMPNNRFLAERTGGTYSTLKVQPAELEDSGVYFCASSFQGRNIQYFGAGTRLSVL.

Only a few counts were recorded for this clonotype. The chain is built from TRBV6-1 and TRBJ2-7, with 9 bases that match TRBD1. CDR1 is MNHNS and CDR2 is SASEGT in the germline V gene. This CDR3 spans 18 amino acids. V was pared by 2 bases and J by 4 bases, with 15 bases of the junction left unmatched. CDR3 nucleotides: TGTGCCAGCAGTGAACCGGCTCACAGGGGGCGCCGGTCGTACGAGCAGTACTTC. Amino acids: CASSEPAHRGRRSYEQYF.

This clonotype was recorded at least ten times. The J gene is TRBJ2-1, the V gene TRBV30; 11 nucleotides agree with TRBD2. The CDR3 is 17 residues long. Germline V lookup: CDR1 GTSNPN, CDR2 SVGIG (reference sequence). The J segment lost 0 bases and the V segment lost 3 bases, leaving 7 bases of the junction unmatched. CDR3 sequence (DNA): TGTGCCTGGAGGACCGGGACTAGCGGATACTCCTACAATGAGCAGTTCTTC. Translation gives CAWRTGTSGYSYNEQFF.

This clonotype was counted at least ten times. The CDR3 nucleotides are TGTGCCAGCAGCTCCGGAAAGGGGGCCTACGAGCAGTACTTC. It translates to CASSSGKGAYEQYF. V and J are TRBV11-2 and TRBJ2-7; D may be TRBD1 (6 bases). CDR1 is SGHAT and CDR2 is FQNNGV in the germline V gene. Trimming removed 4 bases from V and 2 bases from J, with 12 bases in between. This CDR3 comprises 14 residues. Full variable domain (remainder filled in from reference TRBV11-2 and TRBJ2-7): EAGVAQSPRYKIIEKRQSVAFWCNPISGHATLYWYQQILGQGPKLLIQFQNNGVVDDSQLPKDRFSAERLKGVDSTLKIQPAKLEDSAVYLCASSSGKGAYEQYFGPGTRLTVT.

This clonotype was recorded at least ten times. The chain is built from TRBV27 and TRBJ2-4, with TRBD2 as a possible D gene (5 bases). Between the trimmed V and J ends, which lost 4 bases and 3 bases, there was a span of 13 bases. Germline-derived CDR1 and CDR2 are MNHEY and SMNVEV (reference sequence). The CDR3 has 15 amino acids. The chain's CDR3 is CASSSALGGKNIQYF. The CDR3 DNA is TGTGCCAGCAGTTCCGCCTTAGGAGGCAAAAACATTCAGTACTTC.

The genes are TRBV5-1 and TRBJ1-4; weak D call: TRBD1 (5 bases). Trimming took 0 bases from V and 5 from J, leaving 14 bases between them. This CDR3 has 16 residues. Germline CDR1 reads SGHRS; CDR2 reads YFSETQ. DNA for the CDR3: TGCGCCAGCAGCTTGGTGATCGGGACGGCGAATGAAAAACTGTTTTTT. Amino acid sequence: CASSLVIGTANEKLFF.

This clonotype was observed a few times. The chain carries TRBV20-1 and TRBJ1-6; D may be TRBD1 (6 bases). Germline V gene sequence: CDR1 DFQATT, CDR2 SNEGSKA (reference sequence). The V end lost 0 bases, the J end lost 9 bases, and 15 bases lay between the germline ends. This CDR3 region has 15 residues. The DNA of the CDR3 is TGCAGTGCTAGAGATCCCGGACAAGGGGGTTCACCCCTCCACTTT. Translated: CSARDPGQGGSPLHF.

The rearrangement uses TRBV12-3 or TRBV12-4 and TRBJ2-1, with D hard to call. CDR3 size: 13 residues. V lost 1 base and J 9 bases, leaving 10 bases between the germline ends. CDR3 in amino acids: CASSLGDPGEQFF. The CDR3 DNA is TGTGCCAGCAGTTTAGGCGACCCCGGTGAGCAGTTCTTC.

This clonotype was counted between two and nine times. V usage is TRBV20-1 and J usage is TRBJ1-6, with D possibly being TRBD1 (6 bases). Trimming cost V 3 bases and J 14 bases, with 17 bases left between them. Germline V gene data show CDR1 as DFQATT and CDR2 as SNEGSKA (reference sequence). There are 13 residues in the CDR3. The CDR3 DNA reads TGCAGTGCTAGTATGACAGGCCCCCCGGCCCTCCACTTT. Translation gives CSASMTGPPALHF.

In this sample, this clonotype turned up many times. The chain is built from TRBV4-3 and TRBJ1-2; D is unresolved. The CDR3 runs to 17 residues. From germline, CDR1 is LGHNA and CDR2 YSLEER. Deletions cut 0 bases from V and 4 bases from J, with 18 bases between. For the CDR3, the DNA is TGCGCCAGCAGCCAAGATGGTCCCGGAGGTGGTAGCTATGGCTACACCTTC. This sequence encodes CASSQDGPGGGSYGYTF.

This clonotype was counted many times. This chain joins TRBV5-1 and TRBJ2-3; D tentatively fits TRBD1 or TRBD2 (6 bases each). The CDR3 consists of 14 residues. Per the germline V gene, CDR1 is SGHRS and CDR2 is YFSETQ. Trimming stripped 2 bases from V and 3 bases from J, with 10 bases between. CDR3: CASSFQGRTDTQYF. CDR3 in DNA: TGCGCCAGCAGCTTTCAGGGGAGGACAGATACGCAGTATTTT. Variable domain in full (rest from reference TRBV5-1 and TRBJ2-3): KAGVTQTPRYLIKTRGQQVTLSCSPISGHRSVSWYQQTPGQGLQFLFEYFSETQRNKGNFPGRFSGRQFSNSRSEMNVSTLELGDSALYLCASSFQGRTDTQYFGPGTRLTVL.

This clonotype has a count of ten or more. The V and J genes are TRBV20-1 and TRBJ2-3; 8 bases map to TRBD2. V shed 6 bases, J shed 3 bases, and the junction held 8 bases outside the gene matches. Germline-derived CDR1 and CDR2 are DFQATT and SNEGSKA (reference sequence). The CDR3 is 14 amino acids. In DNA, the CDR3 is TGCAGTGCCACCCGGGGGGGCCTTACAGATACGCAGTATTTT. Amino acids: CSATRGGLTDTQYF.

The sample holds many counts of this clonotype. The V and J genes are TRBV27 and TRBJ1-2; TRBD1 matches 10 bases. Unmatched junction bases numbered 4, after V lost 3 bases and J lost 3 bases. The CDR3 has 15 residues. In germline, CDR1 is MNHEY, CDR2 SMNVEV (reference sequence). The CDR3 coding sequence is TGTGCCAGCAGTTTGACAGGGGGCCCTGACTATGGCTACACCTTC. Protein sequence: CASSLTGGPDYGYTF.

This clonotype was counted many times. This rearrangement joins TRBV7-2 to TRBJ2-2; 11 bases align to TRBD1. Germline values: CDR1 SGHTA, CDR2 FQGNSA. The CDR3 extends over 16 amino acids. Germline trimming cut 5 bases from V and 7 bases from J; bases unmatched to any gene: 9. CDR3: CASSTRTGGMFGELFF. In DNA form, the CDR3 reads TGTGCCAGCAGCACGAGGACAGGGGGCATGTTCGGGGAGCTGTTTTTT.

The table lists this clonotype with many counts. The genes are TRBV12-3 or TRBV12-4 and TRBJ2-7, with 12 bases matching TRBD1. Germline trimming cut 3 bases from V and 6 bases from J; bases unmatched to any gene: 3. The CDR3 sequence is 14 residues long. CDR3 nucleotides: TGTGCCAGCAGTTTGGGACAGGGGGCCTCCGAGCAGTACTTC. It is translated as CASSLGQGASEQYF.